The present T cell receptor (beta chain) was sequenced within a study of blood T cell repertoires in COVID-19. The CDR3 runs to 15 residues. Germline V gene data show CDR1 as LNHDA and CDR2 as SQIVND (reference sequence). J gave up 3 bases and V 5 bases, and 8 bases lay outside the gene matches. Sequencing used immunoSEQ multiplex PCR; TCRdb keeps in-frame clones, though not all of them. The sample shows tens of thousands of clones, about nine tenths of them seen only once. Material: peripheral blood. This TCR was sampled from a woman older than 75 with acute or convalescent COVID-19. The genes are TRBV19 and TRBJ2-7; 9 bases agree with TRBD2. The CDR3 DNA is TGTGCCAGTAGTTTCGGGACAGCGGGAGGCTACGAGCAGTACTTC. Amino acid sequence: CASSFGTAGGYEQYF.